This T cell receptor (beta chain) was captured in a study of T cells in Graves' hyperthyroidism and ophthalmopathy. Study-wide context: Pretreatment peripheral blood was obtained at initial diagnosis.

Diagnostic assessment was based on clinical symptoms, serum thyroxine and TRAb, thyroid ultrasound and orbital computed tomography. Study-level findings and limits: Among clonotypes expanded in thyroid above 0.001, most were also found in blood. A 13 V-J signature model discriminated ophthalmopathy versus stable hyperthyroidism.

RNA transcripts were the template for amplifying TCR beta CDR3 regions. With the HTBI primer set, the TCR CDR3 went through a first round of RT-PCR. Each CDR3 protein gets one entry after TCRdb re-called the multiplex PCR reads with MiXCR. The repertoire holds under 250,000 distinct CDR3 sequences, with approximately 23% as singletons. Germline V gives CDR1 SGHAT, CDR2 FQNNGV. Deletions cut 5 bases from V and 3 bases from J, with 17 bases between. CDR3 length equals 15 residues. This clonotype showed up many times. Antigen specificity is unknown. Material for sequencing was blood. This TCR came from a woman aged 40 to 50 with Graves' ophthalmopathy. This chain links TRBV11-2 with TRBJ2-7, with a possible D match to TRBD2 (6 bases). Here the CDR3 reads CASSTRTGTLYEQYF. DNA of the CDR3: TGTGCCAGCAGCACACGTACCGGGACTCTCTACGAGCAGTACTTC.